This T cell receptor (beta chain) is from a study of blood T cell repertoires in COVID-19. Study at large: Acute and convalescent COVID-19 samples came from the United States, Italy and Spain. T cells, B-cell-depleted T cells, or PBMCs provided the cDNA or gDNA that served as material.

The length of the CDR3 is 15 residues. Trimming removed 1 base at V and 0 bases at J, with 10 bases between. CDR1 is LNHDA and CDR2 is SQIVND in the germline V gene (reference sequence). In the authors' workflow: Counts of nucleated cells, estimated from reference gene primer amplification, were obtained. TCRdb's copy holds only in-frame clones and misses some; the assay was immunoSEQ multiplex PCR. V and J calls and clone size are given by that table; D and trimming were obtained from the DNA. The sample lists approximately 70,000 clones, about 80% occurring once. In this sample, this clone turned up once.

The specimen sequenced was peripheral blood. The chain links TRBV19 to TRBJ2-7, with a tentative D call TRBD2 (7 bases). The clonotype originates from an older woman with acute or convalescent COVID-19. Written as DNA, the CDR3 is TGTGCCAGTAGTATAGGCGGGGGCCCCTCCTACGAGCAGTACTTC. It yields the protein CASSIGGGPSYEQYF.